This paragraph reports one T cell receptor (beta chain). Antigen: not known. Generated by immunoSEQ multiplex PCR, the TCRdb table keeps only in-frame clones and is missing some. In the table there are about 60,000 clones, 83% of which are singletons. There are 15 residues in the CDR3. CDR1 and CDR2 (germline): SGHVS, FQNEAQ. V was shortened by 1 base and J by 1 base, with 11 bases between the two germline ends. The sample comes from a study of OX40 agonist ivuxolimab in advanced cancers. Study at large: It was ivuxolimab, an agonistic anti-OX40 (CD134) antibody, that patients were treated with. The diagnoses of dose-escalation patients were hepatocellular carcinoma, melanoma, renal cell or head and neck cancer. Two cutaneous melanoma patients and one hepatocellular carcinoma patient, three in all, had partial responses.

Findings and caveats of the study: Part of the nonresponder group also had normalized T-cell clonal expansion that was low.

Sequenced material: CD4+ or CD8+ T cells sorted from blood, taken in a trial of the OX40 agonist ivuxolimab. This TCR derives from an adult with an advanced solid tumor such as melanoma, head and neck, liver or kidney cancer. This chain joins TRBV7-8 and TRBJ2-7; D unresolved. Here the CDR3 reads CASSLVPYSSYEQYF. The CDR3 DNA sequence: TGTGCCAGCAGCTTAGTTCCATACTCATCCTACGAGCAGTACTTC.